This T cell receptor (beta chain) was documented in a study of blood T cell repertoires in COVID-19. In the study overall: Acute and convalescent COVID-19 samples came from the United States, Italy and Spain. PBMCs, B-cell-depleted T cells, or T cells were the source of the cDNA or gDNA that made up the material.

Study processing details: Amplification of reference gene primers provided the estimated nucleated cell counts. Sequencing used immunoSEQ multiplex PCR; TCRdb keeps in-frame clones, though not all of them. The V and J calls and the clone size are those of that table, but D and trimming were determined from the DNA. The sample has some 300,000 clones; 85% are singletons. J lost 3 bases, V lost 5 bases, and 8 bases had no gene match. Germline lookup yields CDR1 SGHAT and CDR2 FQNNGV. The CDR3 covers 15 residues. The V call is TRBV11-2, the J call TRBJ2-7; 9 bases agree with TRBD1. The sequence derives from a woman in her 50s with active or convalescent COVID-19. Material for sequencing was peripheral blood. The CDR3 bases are TGTGCCAGCAGCGCCCATAGGACAGGGGTCTACGAGCAGTACTTC. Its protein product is CASSAHRTGVYEQYF.